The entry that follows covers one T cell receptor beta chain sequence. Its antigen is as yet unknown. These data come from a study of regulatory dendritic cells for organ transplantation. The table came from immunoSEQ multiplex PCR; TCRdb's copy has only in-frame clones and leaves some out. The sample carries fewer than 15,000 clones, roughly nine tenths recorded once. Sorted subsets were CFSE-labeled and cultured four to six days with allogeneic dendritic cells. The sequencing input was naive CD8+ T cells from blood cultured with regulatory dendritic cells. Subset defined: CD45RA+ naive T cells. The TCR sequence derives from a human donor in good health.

The CDR3 loop is CASTLGLAGYNEQFF. CDR3 nucleotide sequence: TGTGCCAGCACCCTGGGGCTAGCGGGGTACAATGAGCAGTTCTTC. This rearrangement joins TRBV13 to TRBJ2-1; 9 nucleotides match TRBD2. The germline gives CDR1 PRHDT, CDR2 FYEKMQ (reference sequence). The CDR3 contains 15 residues. V dropped 7 bases and J dropped 4; count of bases not matched to a gene: 8.